Listed below are T cell receptor beta chains from one sample, sequenced in a study of T cells in Graves' hyperthyroidism and ophthalmopathy. TCRdb processed the multiplex PCR reads anew with MiXCR; each CDR3 protein has one entry. The sample has over 500,000 distinct CDR3 sequences; approximately 15% are singletons. Sequenced material: blood. The receptors stem from a woman in her thirties or forties with Graves' hyperthyroidism. CDR3s include the opening cysteine and the closing phenylalanine or tryptophan.

>TRBV20-1
CSARAMNTEAFF
>TRBV12-5
CASGYGLYEQYF
>TRBV27
CASSLLTGLAGGKETQYF
>TRBV9
CASSVVPQNTDTQYF
>TRBV30
CAWSVATNTEAFF
>TRBV9
CASRSGTDTRELFF
>TRBV19
CASRSDRLLNTEAFF
>TRBV12-3/TRBV12-4
CASRRDTTSTDTQYF
>TRBV28
CASSQNTEAFF
>TRBV20-1
CSAGGGLISQPQHF
>TRBV7-8
CASRPPVSGRGNEQYF
>TRBV9
CASSVAVLADTQYF
>TRBV5-8
CASSMGYREGYGYTF
>TRBV12-3/TRBV12-4
CASTHRRILNTEAFF
>TRBV6-1
CASSPDSSGFATEAFF
>TRBV3-1
CASSQGGGGQPQHF